A single sample gave rise to the 20 T cell receptor beta chains below, sequenced in a study of breast tumors, draining lymph nodes, adjacent tissues. TCRdb re-analysed the multiplex PCR reads in MiXCR, keeping a single row per CDR3 protein. The data show about 94,000 distinct CDR3 sequences, about 27% seen once. Axillary draining lymph nodes of breast cancer patients supplied the node samples. What was sequenced was axillary lymph node tissue. The receptors derive from a female donor with breast cancer. Some clones in this sample may be carry-over from other donors' samples.

This clonotype was recorded many times. The rearrangement uses TRBV10-1 and TRBJ1-4, with D possibly matching TRBD1 (5 bases). The germline gives CDR1 WNHNN, CDR2 SYGVQD (reference sequence). Trimming left V 7 bases short and J 5 bases short, with 17 bases between. CDR3 size: 15 residues. The CDR3 DNA sequence: TGCGCCAGCAACCGGAGGGGCCGGCGGAATGAAAAACTGTTTTTT. It encodes CASNRRGRRNEKLFF.

This clonotype was counted ten times or more. The V call is TRBV11-3, the J call TRBJ2-5; 11 bases agree with TRBD2. Germline V gene lookup returns CDR1 SGHNT and CDR2 YENEEA. This CDR3 comprises 17 residues. V lost 2 bases to trimming and J lost 2 bases; unmatched junction nucleotides: 7. CDR3 bases: TGTGCCAGCAGCTTAAGATCACTAGCGGGAGCTCAAGAGACCCAGTACTTC. Its protein is CASSLRSLAGAQETQYF. The full variable domain, in which reference TRBV11-3 and TRBJ2-5 provide the parts outside the CDR3, is EAGVVQSPRYKIIEKKQPVAFWCNPISGHNTLYWYLQNLGQGPELLIRYENEEAVDDSQLPKDRFSAERLKGVDSTLKIQPAELGDSAVYLCASSLRSLAGAQETQYFGPGTRLLVL.

This clonotype came up once. V is TRBV3-1 and J is TRBJ1-1; D gene uncertain. The V end was cut by 2 bases, the J end by 8 bases, with 12 bases between. Germline values: CDR1 LGHDT, CDR2 YNNKEL (reference sequence). The CDR3 runs to 13 residues. CDR3 sequence (DNA): TGTGCCAGCAGCCAAAATGTGAACTCAGAAGCTTTCTTT. Protein product: CASSQNVNSEAFF.

This clonotype was seen many times. The rearrangement joins TRBV4-2 to TRBJ1-2; tentatively, D is TRBD1 (6 bases). V lost 0 bases to trimming and J lost 3 bases, with 8 bases between them. The CDR3 has 14 residues. Germline-derived CDR1 and CDR2 are LGHNA and YNFKEQ. The DNA of the CDR3 is TGTGCCAGCAGCCAAGATAGGGGGTACTATGGCTACACCTTC. This encodes CASSQDRGYYGYTF.

This clonotype came up a few times. Being one base from a much bigger clone, this may be a read error. The chain's CDR3 is CASSLVPGVGETQHF. The CDR3 nucleotides are TGTGCCAGCAGCTTAGTTCCGGGAGTGGGAGAGACCCAGCACTTC. V gene TRBV7-6 combines with J gene TRBJ2-5; weak D call: TRBD2 (6 bases). Germline V gene data show CDR1 as SGHVS and CDR2 as FNYEAQ. The CDR3 contains 15 residues.

This clonotype was seen repeatedly, ten times or more. This rearrangement joins TRBV11-2 to TRBJ2-1; D is unclear. Germline CDR1 reads SGHAT; CDR2 reads FQNNGV. This CDR3 contains 15 residues. The V end was cut by 0 bases, the J end by 7 bases, with 13 bases between. CDR3 sequence: CASSLDPVFQNEQFF. For the CDR3, the DNA is TGTGCCAGCAGCTTAGATCCAGTTTTCCAGAATGAGCAGTTCTTC.

This clonotype has more than one count but fewer than ten. This rearrangement joins TRBV12-3 or TRBV12-4 to TRBJ2-2; TRBD1 matches 7 bases. Trimming cost V 4 bases and J 6 bases; bases outside gene matches: 11. The CDR3 length is 16 residues. The CDR3: CASSSNRQGIAGELFF. Here the CDR3 DNA reads TGTGCCAGCAGTTCAAACCGACAGGGAATCGCCGGGGAGCTGTTTTTT.

This clonotype was observed at least ten times. This chain joins TRBV20-1 and TRBJ1-5; tentative D call: TRBD1 (6 bases). The V end lost 5 bases, the J end lost 6 bases, and 14 bases lay between the germline ends. CDR3 length: 13 residues. The germline CDR1 and CDR2 sequences are DFQATT and SNEGSKA (reference sequence). The CDR3 here is CSALRGEGQPQHF. Written as DNA, the CDR3 is TGCAGTGCTCTAAGGGGGGAAGGTCAGCCCCAGCATTTT.

A single count supports this clonotype. The DNA for the CDR3 is TGTGCCAGCAGCTCACTCGTTGCAATGAGTAAGGAGACCCAGTACTTC. Amino acid sequence: CASSSLVAMSKETQYF. V usage is TRBV7-2 and J usage is TRBJ2-5, with D hard to call. The V and J ends lost 4 bases and 5 bases respectively, with 20 bases between them. The CDR3 is 16 residues long. Germline assignment: CDR1 SGHTA and CDR2 FQGNSA.

This clonotype was seen at least ten times. The rearrangement joins TRBV2 to TRBJ2-7; 7 positions agree with TRBD1. Germline V lookup: CDR1 SNHLY, CDR2 FYNNEI. The CDR3 loop spans 16 amino acids. V lost 2 bases and J lost 0; bases outside the gene matches: 7. The CDR3 nucleotides read TGTGCCAGCAGTGAATCCTTGACAGGGAGCTCCTACGAGCAGTACTTC. Protein: CASSESLTGSSYEQYF.

This clonotype was detected ten times or more. This chain connects TRBV5-8 to TRBJ1-5; 11 bases map to TRBD1. Germline CDR1 and CDR2: SGHTS and YDEGEE. V lost 1 base to trimming and J lost 0 bases; unmatched junction nucleotides: 9. This CDR3 comprises 19 residues. The CDR3: CASSLTSGTGGYSNQPQHF. The CDR3 bases are TGTGCCAGCAGCTTGACATCCGGGACAGGGGGTTATAGCAATCAGCCCCAGCATTTT.

To note about this clonotype: Relative to the germline gene, one junction end is altered; a read error may explain this. The V and J genes are TRBV4-3 and TRBJ2-2; 8 bases line up with TRBD2. The CDR3 runs to 17 residues. The V gene's germline CDR1 is LGHNA and CDR2 YSLEER. The CDR3 loop is CASSQEERGRNTGGLFF. CDR3 in DNA: TGCGCCAGCAGCCAAGAGGAGCGGGGGAGGAACACCGGGGGGCTGTTTTTT.

This clonotype was counted many times. V gene TRBV6-6 combines with J gene TRBJ1-4, with TRBD1 matching over 9 bases. The CDR3 sequence is 15 residues long. The ends lost 6 bases at V and 2 bases at J; junction bases unmatched: 4. CDR1 and CDR2 (germline): MNHNY, SVGAGI (reference sequence). This CDR3 reads CASRPTGGTNEKLFF. As DNA, the CDR3 is TGTGCCAGCAGACCCACAGGGGGCACTAATGAAAAACTGTTTTTT.

At least ten counts were recorded for this clonotype. The rearrangement joins TRBV24-1 to TRBJ2-7, with 9 bases that match TRBD2. The germline V gene encodes CDR1 KGHDR and CDR2 SFDVKD. The CDR3 has 14 residues. V was pared by 4 bases and J by 1 base, with 1 base of the junction left unmatched. This CDR3 reads CATSEAGGSYEQYF. CDR3 coding DNA: TGTGCCACCAGTGAAGCGGGAGGATCCTACGAGCAGTACTTC.

This clonotype was observed many times. V usage is TRBV5-1 and J usage is TRBJ2-3, with 8 bases aligning to TRBD1. In germline, CDR1 is SGHRS, CDR2 YFSETQ. The J segment lost 2 bases and the V segment lost 0 bases, leaving 5 bases of the junction unmatched. The CDR3 is made up of 16 amino acids. The CDR3 DNA reads TGCGCCAGCAGCTTGGGGACAGGGAACCCCACAGATACGCAGTATTTT. Amino acid sequence: CASSLGTGNPTDTQYF.

In this sample, this clonotype turned up many times. This chain links TRBV4-2 with TRBJ1-2; TRBD1 matches at 7 bases. Germline V gene sequence: CDR1 LGHNA, CDR2 YNFKEQ. With V trimmed by 0 bases and J by 4 bases, 2 bases remained unmatched. The CDR3 runs 14 residues. CDR3 region: CASSQDSGGYGYTF. The CDR3 bases are TGTGCCAGCAGCCAAGATTCAGGGGGCTATGGCTACACCTTC.

This clonotype showed up many times. The rearrangement links TRBV18 to TRBJ2-5; D perhaps matches TRBD2 (6 bases). The germline gives CDR1 KGHSH, CDR2 LQKENI. The length of the CDR3 is 14 residues. Trimming took 6 bases from V and 5 from J, leaving 16 bases between them. The CDR3 loop reads CASSPRAGRETQYF. CDR3 in DNA: TGTGCCAGCTCCCCAAGGGCGGGAAGGGAGACCCAGTACTTC.

This clonotype was counted ten times or more. The chain uses TRBV13 and TRBJ1-5; 7 bases are a match to TRBD1. V was clipped by 2 bases and J by 7 bases; unmatched bases: 8. The CDR3 is 15 amino acids. Germline lookup yields CDR1 PRHDT and CDR2 FYEKMQ (reference sequence). This CDR3 is CASSLRGRGGQPQHF. Here the CDR3 DNA reads TGTGCCAGCAGCTTAAGGGGCAGAGGGGGCCAGCCCCAGCATTTT.

This clonotype was picked up many times. The chain uses TRBV28 and TRBJ2-7; TRBD2 aligns across 7 bases. Germline trimming cut 5 bases from V and 0 bases from J; bases unmatched to any gene: 10. The CDR3 has 16 residues. Germline loops: CDR1 MDHEN, CDR2 SYDVKM. CDR3 nucleotide sequence: TGTGCCAGCAGTCAGCTTGGGGGGGGGATCTCCTACGAGCAGTACTTC. Translation: CASSQLGGGISYEQYF.

The chain couples TRBV5-6 to TRBJ1-4, with a tentative D call TRBD1 (5 bases). Germline CDR1 SGHDT, CDR2 YYEEEE. Trimming removed 0 bases from V and 3 bases from J, with 9 bases in between. The CDR3 is 15 residues long. The CDR3: CASSLGGRANEKLFF. The CDR3 DNA follows: TGTGCCAGCAGCTTGGGGGGCCGGGCTAATGAAAAACTGTTTTTT.